The following is a TCR beta chain sequence with its context. The antigen remains unidentified. The Oncomine TCR Beta short-read assay was what sequenced the DNA obtained from cultured CD4+ T cells. Genomic DNA was isolated from cultured CD4+ T cells. Via MiXCR, TCRdb re-called the PCR reads, giving one row per CDR3 protein. The sample holds some 17,000 distinct CDR3 sequences, under 55% seen once. Described time point: late sampling 161 to 241 days after vaccination in a few convalescent patients. Treatment: approximately nine-day PBMC culture with coronavirus spike peptide pools or control peptides (ViraFEST assay). The data were taken from a study of vaccination and CD4 T cells after COVID-19. Study at large: SARS-CoV-2 was confirmed by nasal swab PCR; disease was mild in nine, severe in one. A few convalescent patients were sampled post-vaccination (at day 14 and at days 161 to 241).

The study's findings and limits: Going from about 22 to 38, median SARS-CoV-2-reactive clonotypes did not rise significantly.

The clonotype was recovered from a human donor who had recovered from COVID-19. The input for sequencing was CD4+ T cells from blood, cultured in vitro, taken about 7 months after SARS-CoV-2 vaccination.

Here the CDR3 DNA reads TGCAGTGCTAGTATTGTCAGGACTAGCGGGGGGAAAGATACGCAGTATTTT. It translates to CSASIVRTSGGKDTQYF. The genes are TRBV20-1 and TRBJ2-3, with 14 bases that match TRBD2. Germline trimming cut 3 bases from V and 5 bases from J; bases unmatched to any gene: 10. Germline assignment: CDR1 DFQATT and CDR2 SNEGSKA (reference sequence). The CDR3 sequence is 17 residues long.